This TCR beta chain emerged from a study of blood T cell repertoires in COVID-19. Study-wide context: COVID-19 samples collected from the United States, Italy and Spain covered acute and convalescent phases.

The authors' processing: How many nucleated cells were present was estimated from reference gene primer amplification. Data came from immunoSEQ multiplex PCR; TCRdb stores just in-frame clones and leaves some out. Clone size and the V and J calls come from that table; the DNA yielded D and trimming. The repertoire holds 13,000 to 15,000 clones, with around 78% as singletons. Germline V gene data show CDR1 as SGHRS and CDR2 as YFSETQ. The CDR3 contains 15 residues. The V and J ends lost 4 bases and 3 bases, in that order; junction bases with no gene match: 7. The V call is TRBV5-1, the J call TRBJ1-5, with TRBD1 matching over 7 bases. The sequence came from a man between 40 and 49 years old with active or convalescent COVID-19. Material: peripheral blood. The CDR3 DNA follows: TGCGCCAGCAGCCCCGGGACAGAGACCAATCAGCCCCAGCATTTT. It codes for CASSPGTETNQPQHF.